The clone carrying this T cell receptor beta chain occurred once. These data come from a study of blood T cell repertoires in COVID-19. Study in general: From T cells, B-cell-depleted T cells, or PBMCs came the material, which was cDNA or gDNA.

Libraries were prepared by immunoSEQ multiplex PCR; TCRdb keeps only in-frame clonotypes and omits some of them. This table has tens of thousands of clones, about 94% appearing once. Specimen: peripheral blood. This TCR was sampled from a human donor with active COVID-19. The donor label of this sample is uncertain.

The CDR3 bases are TGCGCCAGCAGCTTGGAACCAGCGCCCGGGGAGCTGTTTTTT. This gives the protein CASSLEPAPGELFF. The V gene is TRBV5-1, the J gene TRBJ2-2; D gene unclear. The CDR3 runs to 14 residues. Germline V gene sequence: CDR1 SGHRS, CDR2 YFSETQ. V was cut by 0 bases and J by 6 bases, with 9 bases left in between.